The 5 T cell receptor beta chains listed next were all sequenced from one sample in a study of T cell responses to AZD1222 COVID-19 vaccine (dated by TCRdb to about 2021). The library was generated by the immunoSEQ multiplex PCR assay. As stored in TCRdb, this immuneACCESS dataset retains in-frame rearrangements with V and J assigned. A fraction of the clones does not appear; measured against another copy, unresolved V genes explain less than half of the discrepancy, and the remainder lacks a known reason. For this sample there are some 40,000 clones; about 82% appear just once. The ten largest clones represent 20% to 25% of the sample. The time point label on this specimen signifies: about 28 days (+/-7) after the second vaccine dose. The sample's treatment or condition, from its label and the paper: meningococcal conjugate vaccine given as trial control. Specimen: peripheral blood, collected 28 days after the second dose of the MenACWY control vaccine. The receptor source for this set is an adult who received the MenACWY meningococcal vaccine as a control.

V and J are TRBV28 and TRBJ1-2; D gene uncertain. The CDR3 sequence is 14 residues long. Germline CDR1 and CDR2: MDHEN and SYDVKM. V lost 3 bases, J lost 8 bases, and 16 bases lay in between. The CDR3 sequence is CASSLQLGLGGYTF. Here the CDR3 DNA reads TGTGCCAGCAGTTTGCAGTTGGGTCTCGGGGGCTACACCTTC.

The rearrangement uses TRBV6-1 and TRBJ1-5; maybe TRBD1 (5 bases). Per the germline V gene, CDR1 is MNHNS and CDR2 is SASEGT. The CDR3 has 14 amino acids. The V end lost 1 base, the J end lost 5 bases, and 9 bases lay between the germline ends. The CDR3 sequence: CASSEGGRDQPQHF. CDR3 bases: TGTGCCAGCAGTGAAGGGGGCAGGGATCAGCCCCAGCATTTT.

V and J are TRBV29-1 and TRBJ2-1, with 9 positions matching TRBD2. Looked up from germline, CDR1 is SQVTM and CDR2 is ANQGSEA. The CDR3 runs to 14 residues. Trimming cost V 6 bases and J 7 bases; bases outside gene matches: 10. The DNA of the CDR3 is TGCAGCGTGGGGGGACTAGCCCCGTCTAATGAGCAGTTCTTC. It specifies CSVGGLAPSNEQFF.

This sequence joins TRBV10-3 and TRBJ2-7, with TRBD2 identical over 7 bases. The germline V gene has CDR1 ENHRY and CDR2 SYGVKD. The junction had 10 bases not matched to a gene; V was cut back by 7 bases and J by 4 bases. The CDR3 covers 14 residues. CDR3 amino acids: CAINVGGSLYEQYF. Here the CDR3 DNA reads TGTGCCATCAATGTTGGCGGGAGCTTATACGAGCAGTACTTC.

This sequence joins TRBV5-5 and TRBJ2-2; 9 nucleotides line up with TRBD1. Per germline, CDR1 SGHKS and CDR2 YYEKEE (reference sequence). V trimming: 4 bases; J trimming: 5 bases; junction bases outside the gene matches: 6. The CDR3 covers 15 residues. This CDR3 is CASSPGQGFTGELFF. In nucleotides, the CDR3 is TGTGCCAGCAGCCCTGGACAGGGGTTTACCGGGGAGCTGTTTTTT.